One sample yielded the 17 T cell receptor beta chains listed below, sequenced in a study of shared clonotypes between healthy human individuals. Sequencing used immunoSEQ multiplex PCR; TCRdb keeps in-frame clones, though not all of them. The table has some 790,000 clones, 72% seen once. Sequenced input: memory CD4+ T cells sorted from blood. Subset here: CD45RA-negative fraction. These receptors originate from a woman aged 25 to 45 in good health.

This chain uses TRBV10-3 with TRBJ2-3; TRBD2 matches at 8 bases. The germline V gene encodes CDR1 ENHRY and CDR2 SYGVKD. CDR3 length equals 13 residues. V lost 7 bases, J lost 4 bases, and 4 bases stayed unmatched. As DNA, the CDR3 is TGTGCCATCAAAGCGGGGGTCCCAGATACGCAGTATTTT. Translated: CAIKAGVPDTQYF.

J is TRBJ1-1 and V is TRBV28; unclear D gene. The V end lost 11 bases, the J end lost 0 bases, and 19 bases lay between the germline ends. CDR1 and CDR2 from the germline V gene are MDHEN and SYDVKM. The CDR3 covers 15 residues. The CDR3 loop reads CASEVGTTMNTEAFF. In DNA form, the CDR3 reads TGTGCCTCCGAGGTGGGAACTACTATGAACACTGAAGCTTTCTTT.

The chain carries TRBV7-9 and TRBJ2-4, with D possibly TRBD2 on 6 matching bases. The V gene lost 5 bases and the J gene lost 8 bases, with 22 bases spanning the gap. This CDR3 spans 16 amino acids. The germline V gene encodes CDR1 SEHNR and CDR2 FQNEAQ (reference sequence). The CDR3 DNA follows: TGTGCCAGCAGCCATAACCGGCGGGATTGGGAGGACATTCAGTACTTC. Translation gives CASSHNRRDWEDIQYF.

The chain combines TRBV7-7 with TRBJ2-1; D could derive from TRBD1 or TRBD2 (6 bases each). The ends were cut back, 5 bases at V and 8 bases at J, with 13 bases in the middle. CDR1 is SSHAT, CDR2 FNYEAQ, per germline (reference sequence). This CDR3 contains 13 residues. The CDR3 DNA is TGTGCCAGCAGCCTTGACAGGAGGGATGAGCAGTTCTTC. Translated, it gives CASSLDRRDEQFF.

Only a few counts were recorded for this clone. The V call is TRBV5-1, the J call TRBJ2-3; possible D gene TRBD1, 6 bases. Germline V gene lookup returns CDR1 SGHRS and CDR2 YFSETQ. The CDR3 covers 14 residues. Trimming removed 1 base at V and 2 bases at J, with 8 bases between. In nucleotides, the CDR3 is TGCGCCAGCAGCTTGCAGGGGAACACAGATACGCAGTATTTT. Amino acid sequence: CASSLQGNTDTQYF.

This clone was seen a few times. The chain combines TRBV28 with TRBJ2-7; D call uncertain. V lost 3 bases, J lost 2 bases, and 11 bases lay in between. Per germline, CDR1 MDHEN and CDR2 SYDVKM. This CDR3 contains 14 residues. In nucleotides, the CDR3 is TGTGCCAGCAGTTTCCCGGGCAATCCCTACGAGCAGTACTTC. It is translated as CASSFPGNPYEQYF.

A word on this clone: The sample holds other DNA sequences that translate to the same CDR3. This sequence joins TRBV25-1 and TRBJ1-3, with no clear D. Trimming pared 6 bases from V and 4 bases from J, leaving 7 bases between. The CDR3 totals 12 residues. The germline CDR1 and CDR2 sequences are MGHDK and SYGVNS. The CDR3 DNA reads as TGTGCCAGCAGATCTGAGGGAAACACCATATATTTT. Translated: CASRSEGNTIYF.

The V and J genes are TRBV5-6 and TRBJ2-6, with no clear D. Germline V gene data show CDR1 as SGHDT and CDR2 as YYEEEE. Trimming pared 7 bases from V and 1 base from J, leaving 12 bases between. The CDR3 runs to 15 residues. The CDR3 coding sequence is TGTGCCAGCGGCGAAAGTCCGTCTGGGGCCAACGTCCTGACTTTC. As protein: CASGESPSGANVLTF.

This sequence joins TRBV10-3 and TRBJ2-2; TRBD2 matches at 10 bases. The V gene end was trimmed by 2 bases and the J gene end by 5 bases; junction bases not matched to a gene: 5. This CDR3 has 16 amino acids. Germline V gene lookup returns CDR1 ENHRY and CDR2 SYGVKD. For the CDR3, the DNA is TGTGCCATCAGTGAGCTAGCGGGAGAGGGGACCGGGGAGCTGTTTTTT. Translated, it gives CAISELAGEGTGELFF.

The V and J genes are TRBV29-1 and TRBJ2-1; 13 bases line up with TRBD2. V lost 1 base to trimming and J lost 12 bases; unmatched junction nucleotides: 6. The germline V gene has CDR1 SQVTM and CDR2 ANQGSEA. This CDR3 has 14 residues. DNA for the CDR3: TGCAGCGTTGAAGGGACTAGCGGGAGTTTCGGGCAGTTCTTC. It codes for CSVEGTSGSFGQFF.

The chain combines TRBV6-5 with TRBJ1-2; weak D call: TRBD1 (5 bases). Germline CDR1 and CDR2: MNHEY and SVGAGI. Trimming left V 2 bases short and J 8 bases short, with 9 bases between. This CDR3 is 12 amino acids long. The CDR3 reads CASSYEGLGYTF. CDR3 in DNA: TGTGCCAGCAGTTACGAGGGGTTGGGCTACACCTTC.

The chain employs TRBV18 and TRBJ2-1; 7 bases fit TRBD2. CDR1 is KGHSH, CDR2 LQKENI, per germline. V lost 2 bases, J lost 5 bases, and 6 bases stayed unmatched. The CDR3 has 15 residues. The CDR3, as DNA: TGTGCCAGCTCACCAACGCGGGGAGGGAACAATGAGCAGTTCTTC. This gives the protein CASSPTRGGNNEQFF.

The chain recombines TRBV7-9 with TRBJ1-2; D unclear. This CDR3 has 13 residues. Trimming shortened V by 5 bases and J by 0 bases, and 7 bases separated the two germline ends. The germline gives CDR1 SEHNR, CDR2 FQNEAQ (reference sequence). CDR3 bases: TGTGCCAGCAGCCCACCTGCTAACTATGGCTACACCTTC. Protein sequence: CASSPPANYGYTF. The whole variable domain, remainder taken from reference TRBV7-9 and TRBJ1-2, is DTGVSQNPRHKITKRGQNVTFRCDPISEHNRLYWYRQTLGQGPEFLTYFQNEAQLEKSRLLSDRFSAERPKGSFSTLEIQRTEQGDSAMYLCASSPPANYGYTFGSGTRLTVV.

This clone was counted ten times or more. This sequence joins TRBV7-2 and TRBJ2-7; 8 bases line up with TRBD2. V trimming: 2 bases; J trimming: 1 base; junction bases outside the gene matches: 7. Germline CDR1 reads SGHTA; CDR2 reads FQGNSA. The CDR3 has 16 residues. CDR3 region: CASSLPLAGRSYEQYF. DNA for the CDR3: TGTGCCAGCAGCTTACCCCTAGCGGGTAGATCCTACGAGCAGTACTTC. Filled out from reference TRBV7-2 and TRBJ2-7, the complete variable domain reads GAGVSQSPSNKVTEKGKDVELRCDPISGHTALYWYRQSLGQGLEFLIYFQGNSAPDKSGLPSDRFSAERTGGSVSTLTIQRTQQEDSAVYLCASSLPLAGRSYEQYFGPGTRLTVT.

This sequence joins TRBV7-9 and TRBJ1-3, with a possible D match to TRBD1 (5 bases). Germline V gene lookup returns CDR1 SEHNR and CDR2 FQNEAQ (reference sequence). The CDR3 is made up of 16 amino acids. Trimming took off 1 base at V and 0 bases at J, with 10 bases between the two ends. CDR3 nucleotide sequence: TGTGCCAGCAGCTTAGGGACACTTAGCTCTGGAAACACCATATATTTT. Translation gives CASSLGTLSSGNTIYF.

As for this clone: This same CDR3 is encoded by further DNA sequences in the sample. V and J are TRBV10-3 and TRBJ1-4; D remains ambiguous. This CDR3 region has 12 residues. From germline, CDR1 is ENHRY and CDR2 SYGVKD. Trimming took off 0 bases at V and 8 bases at J, with 4 bases between the two ends. CDR3: CAISESAEKLFF. The CDR3 region has the DNA TGTGCCATCAGTGAGTCTGCGGAAAAACTGTTTTTT.

In its sample, this clone was seen once. The rearrangement links TRBV28 to TRBJ1-2, with D possibly TRBD1 on 6 matching bases. Trimming took 6 bases from V and 1 from J, leaving 18 bases between them. Per the germline V gene, CDR1 is MDHEN and CDR2 is SYDVKM. The CDR3 runs 16 residues. This CDR3 reads CASSSLGGAFNYGYTF. The DNA of the CDR3 is TGTGCCAGCAGCTCCCTCGGGGGGGCGTTTAACTATGGCTACACCTTC.